These 14 T cell receptor beta chains share one sample of origin, sequenced in a study of read filtering for tumor transcriptome and immune sequencing (dated by TCRdb to the early 2020s). This sample was sequenced with an Illumina HiSeq 4000. Starting from around 420 ng RNA, TCR libraries were constructed with the Immunoverse kit using molecular barcoded adaptors that cover the alpha/delta and beta/gamma chains. In TCRdb, the public reads were trimmed at Q25 with fastp and aligned with MiXCR, with productive beta chains retained. Each CDR3 protein appears once, grouped with its most common genes and DNA. The sample table lists around 130,000 distinct CDR3 sequences, about 13% of them with a count of one. The ten largest account for around 8.2% of the sample. The source material was a population of CD138-negative cells sorted from bone marrow. The cell subset or site tag for this specimen amounts to: bone marrow mononuclear cells depleted of CD138+ plasma/myeloma cells by negative magnetic selection. Receptor source: a donor at least 40 years old with multiple myeloma.

This clonotype appeared many times. The chain couples TRBV7-3 to TRBJ2-1, with unresolved D. This CDR3 region has 13 residues. CDR1 is SGHTA, CDR2 FQGTGA, per germline. Trimming removed 6 bases at V and 6 bases at J, with 12 bases between. The CDR3 protein is CASSQISSNEQFF. The CDR3 DNA follows: TGTGCCAGCAGTCAGATTTCTAGCAATGAGCAGTTCTTC.

This clonotype appeared many times. The chain employs TRBV6-5 and TRBJ2-1, with 12 bases fitting TRBD2. Germline trimming cut 7 bases from V and 0 bases from J; bases unmatched to any gene: 4. There are 16 residues in the CDR3. Germline CDR1 is MNHEY and CDR2 is SVGAGI. CDR3 residues: CASTLTSGSSYNEQFF. The DNA of the CDR3 is TGTGCCAGCACCTTGACTAGCGGGAGCTCCTACAATGAGCAGTTCTTC.

Details on this clonotype: A much bigger clone sits one base away, suggesting this may be a read error. The CDR3 carries no conserved terminal phenylalanine or tryptophan, so it likely arises from a read error. V gene TRBV2 combines with J gene TRBJ1-4; 8 bases map to TRBD1. The CDR3 is 13 amino acids. V lost 7 bases and J lost 8; bases outside the gene matches: 6. Germline CDR1 is SNHLY and CDR2 is FYNNEI. CDR3 DNA: TGTGCCAGCAAGGACAGGGAGCCAGAAAAACTGTTTTTA. Protein: CASKDREPEKLFL.

This clonotype was counted many times. The rearrangement joins TRBV29-1 to TRBJ2-1; D perhaps matches TRBD2 (6 bases). The length of the CDR3 is 13 residues. Germline V gene sequence: CDR1 SQVTM, CDR2 ANQGSEA. Trimming took 3 bases from V and 5 from J, leaving 11 bases between them. The CDR3 bases are TGCAGCGTTGAGGTATGGGGGGACAATGAGCAGTTCTTC. Translation gives CSVEVWGDNEQFF.

This clonotype came up many times. The chain uses TRBV3-1 and TRBJ1-2, with 7 positions matching TRBD1. From germline, CDR1 is LGHDT and CDR2 YNNKEL (reference sequence). V shed 0 bases, J shed 8 bases, and the junction held 9 bases outside the gene matches. This CDR3 is 15 amino acids long. CDR3 in DNA: TGTGCCAGCAGCCAAGATGAGGGGGCGTTTTACGGCTACACCTTC. It specifies CASSQDEGAFYGYTF.

The sample holds many counts of this clonotype. The chain joins TRBV4-1 to TRBJ2-3; 10 nucleotides agree with TRBD2. There are 17 residues in the CDR3. Germline lookup yields CDR1 MGHRA and CDR2 YSYEKL. Losses at the gene ends were 2 bases for V and 1 base for J; bases not matched to a gene: 6. The CDR3 spells CASSQLLAGTRTDTQYF. DNA for the CDR3: TGCGCCAGCAGCCAACTACTAGCGGGAACCCGCACAGATACGCAGTATTTT.

This clonotype was counted many times. V usage is TRBV6-6 and J usage is TRBJ2-1; 9 bases align to TRBD1. The CDR3 has 15 amino acids. Germline-derived CDR1 and CDR2 are MNHNY and SVGAGI (reference sequence). The trim removed 8 bases at V and 3 bases at J, leaving 8 bases unmatched. The CDR3 sequence: CASRMRTGVYNEQFF. The CDR3 DNA reads TGTGCCAGCCGAATGAGGACAGGGGTCTACAATGAGCAGTTCTTC.

Notes on this clonotype: This may be a read error, as it is one base from a much larger clone. The chain's CDR3 is CANSEGSTEAFF. CDR3 nucleotides: TGCGCCAACAGTGAAGGGAGCACTGAAGCTTTCTTT. The chain is built from TRBV10-2 and TRBJ1-1; D call uncertain. The V gene's germline CDR1 is WSHSY and CDR2 SAAADI. This CDR3 has 12 amino acids.

This clonotype was counted many times. This sequence joins TRBV5-1 and TRBJ2-1, with D possibly being TRBD1 or TRBD2 (5 bases each). Trimming cost V 0 bases and J 0 bases, with 10 bases left between them. Germline CDR1 is SGHRS and CDR2 is YFSETQ. The CDR3 is made up of 16 amino acids. CDR3 coding DNA: TGCGCCAGCAGCTTGGTAGCAGGGAGCTCCTACAATGAGCAGTTCTTC. The encoded protein is CASSLVAGSSYNEQFF.

This clonotype was detected only a few times. A much larger clone sits a single nucleotide away, making a read error possible. This chain joins TRBV20-1 and TRBJ2-1, with TRBD1 identical over 8 bases. The germline gives CDR1 DFQATT, CDR2 SNEGSKA (reference sequence). CDR3 length: 14 residues. CDR3 region: CSARRGQDYNGQFF. The CDR3 DNA follows: TGCAGTGCCAGGAGGGGACAGGACTACAATGGGCAGTTCTTC.

Details on this clonotype: A much larger clone differs by one base, so this may be a read error. The chain carries TRBV20-1 and TRBJ1-2; no clear D gene. The germline CDR1 and CDR2 sequences are DFQATT and SNEGSKA (reference sequence). This CDR3 region has 13 residues. In nucleotides, the CDR3 is TGCAGTGCCCCGCAGGCTGTGAACTATGGCTACGCCTTC. Its translation: CSAPQAVNYGYAF.

This clonotype was seen only once. Since a much larger clone is just one base distant, this may be a read error. The CDR3 sequence is CASSLVFETGGPLNYGYTF. CDR3 nucleotide sequence: TGTGCCAGCAGTTTAGTGTTCGAGACAGGGGGCCCTTTGAACTATGGCTACACCTTC. The V gene is TRBV12-3 or TRBV12-4, the J gene TRBJ1-2, with 10 nucleotides matching TRBD1. V was clipped by 1 base and J by 2 bases; unmatched bases: 13. The CDR3 is 19 amino acids.

Many counts were recorded for this clonotype. The rearrangement links TRBV14 to TRBJ2-1, with D tentatively TRBD2 (5 bases). The CDR3 runs 14 residues. Germline V gene data show CDR1 as SGHDN and CDR2 as FVKESK. V lost 6 bases to trimming and J lost 0 bases, with 9 bases between them. CDR3 amino acids: CASRTGSSYNEQFF. The CDR3 DNA is TGTGCCAGCAGGACGGGGAGCTCCTACAATGAGCAGTTCTTC.

Notes on this clonotype: A much larger clone is a single base away; this may be a read error. This chain joins TRBV5-4 and TRBJ2-7, with 10 bases matching TRBD2. CDR1 and CDR2 (germline): SGHNT, YYREEE (reference sequence). This CDR3 comprises 13 residues. CDR3 amino acids: CTSSASGSGEQYF. The CDR3 bases are TGTACCAGCAGCGCTAGCGGGAGTGGCGAGCAGTACTTC.